The following is a T cell receptor (beta chain) sequence with its context. The antigen remains unidentified. Sequencing was performed with immunoSEQ multiplex PCR; in TCRdb, only in-frame clones are kept and a portion is missing. This table has around 100,000 clones, around 91% appearing once. The sample is drawn from a study of graft-versus-host responses after intestinal transplantation. The germline V and J ends were trimmed by 5 bases and 0 bases, with 11 bases remaining between them. The CDR3 is 15 amino acids. Per the germline V gene, CDR1 is SGHTA and CDR2 is FQGNSA. The sequencing here drew on unstimulated CD4+ T cells sorted from spleen or lymph node cells, taken before transplant. This clonotype originated in a human donor who was the organ donor for an intestinal transplant. V usage is TRBV7-2 and J usage is TRBJ2-4; D is unresolved. The CDR3 nucleotides read TGTGCCAGCAGCCCCGCGGCACTAGCCAAAAACATTCAGTACTTC. Translated: CASSPAALAKNIQYF. Full variable domain (outside the CDR3, taken from reference TRBV7-2 and TRBJ2-4): GAGVSQSPSNKVTEKGKDVELRCDPISGHTALYWYRQSLGQGLEFLIYFQGNSAPDKSGLPSDRFSAERTGGSVSTLTIQRTQQEDSAVYLCASSPAALAKNIQYFGAGTRLSVL.